This TCR beta chain was captured by sequencing in a study of blood T cell repertoires in COVID-19. Overall study context: The United States, Italy and Spain provided the acute and convalescent COVID-19 samples. Nucleic acid was either cDNA or gDNA, and it came from T cells, B-cell-depleted T cells, or PBMCs.

The CDR3 totals 13 residues. V lost 5 bases and J 7 bases, leaving 15 bases between the germline ends. Germline values: CDR1 SEHNR, CDR2 FQNEAQ (reference sequence). This clone was observed a single time. Authors' methods: Reference gene primer amplification in the assay estimated nucleated cell counts. Sequencing was performed with immunoSEQ multiplex PCR; in TCRdb, only in-frame clones are kept and a portion is missing. That table is the source of V, J and clone size, and D and trimming were worked out from the DNA. The sample comprises roughly 140,000 clones, roughly 86% of which are singletons, and about 2.3% rests with the top ten.

This TCR came from a human donor in a cohort sampled during active COVID-19. The J gene is TRBJ2-7, the V gene TRBV7-9, with unresolved D. Sequenced material: peripheral blood. The CDR3 loop reads CASSVTRDGEQYF. The CDR3 DNA follows: TGTGCCAGCAGCGTGACCAGAGACGGGGAGCAGTACTTC.